These T cell receptor beta chains were read from a single sample in a study of T cell responses to AZD1222 COVID-19 vaccine. Method: immunoSEQ multiplex PCR; TCRdb's copy keeps in-frame clones and lacks some. The sample records about 56,000 clones, 80% being singletons. Sequenced here: peripheral blood, sampled 28 days after the second AZD1222 dose. The receptors stem from an adult who received the AZD1222 COVID-19 vaccine. Each CDR3 is given with its conserved first and last residue. The D gene is left open where the match is weak. Clone sizes are given selectively: once, few, many, or a class where the clone is expanded.

J gene	D gene	clone size	V gene	CDR3 protein	CDR3 DNA
TRBJ1-6	NA	NA	TRBV5-4	CASSGEQGSGSPLHF	TGTGCCAGCAGCGGAGAACAGGGATCAGGCTCACCCCTCCACTTT
TRBJ1-5	NA	NA	TRBV7-9	CASRLEDQPQHF	TGTGCCAGCAGATTAGAAGATCAGCCCCAGCATTTT
TRBJ2-7	NA	NA	TRBV18	CASSPPQANSYEQYF	TGTGCCAGCTCACCCCCCCAGGCGAATTCCTACGAGCAGTACTTC
TRBJ2-1	NA	NA	TRBV4-1	CASSQDTGQSYNEQFF	TGCGCCAGCAGCCAAGACACAGGACAGTCCTACAATGAGCAGTTCTTC
TRBJ2-7	NA	once	TRBV12-3/TRBV12-4	CASSVDGGYEQYF	TGTGCCAGCAGTGTGGATGGGGGCTACGAGCAGTACTTC
TRBJ1-1	NA	medium-sized	TRBV2	CASSEVQGRDTEAFF	TGTGCCAGCAGTGAAGTTCAAGGGAGGGACACTGAAGCTTTCTTT
TRBJ2-3	NA	few	TRBV18	CASSPMGARSADTQYF	TGTGCCAGCTCACCAATGGGGGCGCGTAGCGCAGATACGCAGTATTTT
TRBJ2-7	NA	medium-sized	TRBV28	CASSFLNKFAYEQYF	TGTGCCAGCAGTTTTTTAAACAAATTTGCCTACGAGCAGTACTTC
TRBJ1-2	NA	NA	TRBV5-3	CARSLQGPNYGYTF	TGTGCCAGAAGCTTGCAGGGACCTAACTATGGCTACACCTTC
TRBJ1-3	NA	NA	TRBV5-4	CASSSGGPGNTIYF	TGTGCCAGCAGCTCGGGGGGTCCCGGAAACACCATATATTTT
TRBJ2-3	TRBD2	NA	TRBV11-2	CASSSRLAGGTDTQYF	TGTGCCAGCAGCTCAAGACTAGCGGGGGGCACAGATACGCAGTATTTT
TRBJ1-1	NA	once	TRBV18	CASSPYPGSPEAFF	TGTGCCAGCTCACCATATCCGGGGTCCCCTGAAGCTTTCTTT
TRBJ2-1	TRBD2	NA	TRBV27	CASSRRDGGAHNEQFF	TGTGCCAGCAGCCGACGGGACGGGGGGGCTCACAATGAGCAGTTCTTC
TRBJ2-3	NA	once	TRBV19	CASSTGPYSTDTQYF	TGTGCCAGTAGTACCGGGCCGTATAGCACAGATACGCAGTATTTT
TRBJ2-7	TRBD2	NA	TRBV28	CASKGWGKGLAGAEQYF	TGTGCCTCGAAAGGGTGGGGAAAGGGACTAGCGGGAGCCGAGCAGTACTTC
TRBJ1-2	NA	NA	TRBV5-1	CASSLESGGYTF	TGCGCCAGCAGCTTGGAATCGGGGGGCTACACCTTC
TRBJ2-7	NA	NA	TRBV5-1	CASSLGAGTYEQYF	TGCGCCAGCAGCTTGGGGGCAGGTACCTACGAGCAGTACTTC
TRBJ2-2	TRBD2	NA	TRBV19	CASSPRTGASGNTGELFF	TGTGCCAGTAGTCCACGAACCGGGGCTAGCGGGAACACCGGGGAGCTGTTTTTT
TRBJ2-1	TRBD2	once	TRBV28	CASNTRAGVRRGSYNEQFF	TGTGCCAGCAATACAAGGGCGGGGGTGAGGCGGGGATCCTACAATGAGCAGTTCTTC
TRBJ1-4	TRBD1	NA	TRBV3-1/TRBV3-2	CASSGWTGNEKLFF	TGTGCCAGCAGCGGCTGGACAGGGAATGAAAAACTGTTTTTT
TRBJ1-5	NA	NA	TRBV7-2	CASSLSTGRDQPQHF	TGTGCCAGCAGCTTAAGTACAGGTCGGGATCAGCCCCAGCATTTT
TRBJ1-2	TRBD1	once	TRBV5-4	CASSLGTENYGYTF	TGTGCCAGCAGCCTTGGGACAGAAAACTATGGCTACACCTTC
TRBJ1-2	NA	NA	TRBV19	CASWDLYGYTF	TGTGCCAGTTGGGACCTATATGGCTACACCTTC